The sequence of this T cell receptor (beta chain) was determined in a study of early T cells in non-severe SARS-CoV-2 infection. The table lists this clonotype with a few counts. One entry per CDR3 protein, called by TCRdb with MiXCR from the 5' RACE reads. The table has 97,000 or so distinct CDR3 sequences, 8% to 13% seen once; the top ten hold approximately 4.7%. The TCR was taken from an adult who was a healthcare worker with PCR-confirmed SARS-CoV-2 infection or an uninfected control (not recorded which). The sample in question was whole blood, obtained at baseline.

The DNA for the CDR3 is TGTGCCAGCAGCCTTACGGGACTAGCAGGAAATGAGCAGTTCTTC. Protein product: CASSLTGLAGNEQFF. This chain links TRBV12-3 or TRBV12-4 with TRBJ2-1; 9 bases fit TRBD2. V lost 6 bases and J lost 7; bases outside the gene matches: 10. The length of the CDR3 is 15 residues.